The table lists the clone carrying this T cell receptor beta chain with a few counts. The antigen is undetermined. Via MiXCR, TCRdb re-called the 5' RACE reads, giving one row per CDR3 protein. The sample lists about 470,000 distinct CDR3 sequences; roughly a quarter were seen once. The data originate from a study of identical twins. General study findings and limits: The study found weaker excess twin sharing in beta out-of-frame sequences. In cord blood, abundant beta clonotypes had fewer insertions; memory showed no trend.

Looked up from germline, CDR1 is DFQATT and CDR2 is SNEGSKA (reference sequence). The CDR3 runs 15 residues. V dropped 0 bases and J dropped 6; count of bases not matched to a gene: 6. The data were also submitted as part of a second study, on T cells expressing NK-cell markers. From that study: HCMV seropositivity characterized seven of the eight sequenced donors, and seronegativity one. The CD3+CD56-NKG2C+ fraction was also led by these clonotypes in a few donors.

The receptor was isolated from a young woman in good health. Sample: CD4+ T cells sorted from blood. The rearrangement joins TRBV20-1 to TRBJ2-2; the match to TRBD2 covers 8 bases. The CDR3 DNA is TGCAGTGCTAGAGATGCCGGGGGGGCAGCCGGGGAGCTGTTTTTT. It translates to CSARDAGGAAGELFF.